A single sample gave rise to the 9 T cell receptor beta chains below, sequenced in a study of CDR3 diversity in severe acne. TCRdb analysed the PCR reads with MiXCR anew, one entry per CDR3 protein. The table includes tens of thousands of distinct CDR3 sequences, 50% to 65% detected once. Sequences were obtained from blood. These TCRs come from a male donor in good health, without acne.

This clonotype appeared many times. The chain couples TRBV19 to TRBJ2-5; D remains ambiguous. The CDR3 consists of 14 residues. V was shortened by 1 base and J by 5 bases, with 11 bases between the two germline ends. From germline, CDR1 is LNHDA and CDR2 SQIVND (reference sequence). The CDR3 sequence is CASSIGPLRETQYF. CDR3 bases: TGTGCCAGTAGTATAGGCCCGCTCCGGGAGACCCAGTACTTC.

The chain couples TRBV20-1 to TRBJ2-3, with D possibly being TRBD2 (5 bases). The CDR3 contains 16 residues. Germline-derived CDR1 and CDR2 are DFQATT and SNEGSKA (reference sequence). CDR3 residues: CSTRSLGKDSTDTQYF. The CDR3 DNA follows: TGCAGCACTAGATCCCTAGGAAAGGACAGCACAGATACGCAGTATTTT.

By its share, this clonotype is medium-sized. The V gene is TRBV2, the J gene TRBJ2-7, with 11 bases identical to TRBD2. This CDR3 comprises 13 residues. With 11 bases clipped from V and 4 bases from J, the junction kept 7 bases outside the gene matches. Germline CDR1 SNHLY, CDR2 FYNNEI. The CDR3: CACGLAGFYEQYF. CDR3 DNA: TGTGCCTGTGGACTAGCGGGCTTTTACGAGCAGTACTTC.

This clonotype was found a few times. A junction end diverges from the germline sequence, so it may reflect a read error. The chain has TRBV7-7 and TRBJ1-1; TRBD1 agrees at 7 bases. The CDR3 sequence is 13 residues long. In germline, CDR1 is SSHAT, CDR2 FNYEAQ (reference sequence). DNA for the CDR3: TGTGCTAGCAGCTTGGGACAGAACACTGGAGCTTTCTTT. Its translation is CASSLGQNTGAFF.

The V and J genes are TRBV5-1 and TRBJ2-5; 9 bases map to TRBD2. Germline lookup yields CDR1 SGHRS and CDR2 YFSETQ. The CDR3 is 13 residues long. The J segment lost 5 bases and the V segment lost 7 bases, leaving 6 bases of the junction unmatched. In DNA form, the CDR3 reads TGCGCCAGCGGCCCGGCGGGAGGGGAGACCCAGTACTTC. Protein sequence: CASGPAGGETQYF. Full variable domain (missing parts from reference TRBV5-1 and TRBJ2-5): KAGVTQTPRYLIKTRGQQVTLSCSPISGHRSVSWYQQTPGQGLQFLFEYFSETQRNKGNFPGRFSGRQFSNSRSEMNVSTLELGDSALYLCASGPAGGETQYFGPGTRLLVL.

The table lists this clonotype with many counts. CDR3 sequence reads: CASSFSGFNEKLFF. In DNA, the CDR3 is TGTGCCAGCAGTTTTTCAGGGTTTAATGAAAAACTGTTTTTT. This chain links TRBV12-3 or TRBV12-4 with TRBJ1-4; D is possibly TRBD1 (5 bases). V lost 3 bases and J lost 4, with 9 bases in between. The CDR3 consists of 14 residues.

In this sample, this clonotype turned up a few times. This chain links TRBV25-1 with TRBJ1-2, with D hard to call. The CDR3 consists of 12 residues. Deletions cut 5 bases from V and 3 bases from J, with 7 bases between. Per the germline V gene, CDR1 is MGHDK and CDR2 is SYGVNS. The CDR3 loop reads CASSLIDYGYTF. The CDR3 nucleotides read TGTGCCAGCAGTTTAATCGACTATGGCTACACCTTC.

This clonotype has ten or more counts. The CDR3 reads CASSLGGVGQPQHF. CDR3 in DNA: TGTGCCAGCAGCTTGGGGGGGGTTGGTCAGCCCCAGCATTTT. This chain links TRBV5-6 with TRBJ1-5, with D perhaps TRBD1 (5 bases). Trimming took off 0 bases at V and 6 bases at J, with 10 bases between the two ends. Germline V gives CDR1 SGHDT, CDR2 YYEEEE. This CDR3 comprises 14 residues.

V and J are TRBV7-2 and TRBJ1-5; the D is unclear. Per the germline V gene, CDR1 is SGHTA and CDR2 is FQGNSA. Trimming left V 6 bases short and J 5 bases short, with 11 bases between. The CDR3 totals 13 residues. CDR3 amino acids: CASSTRGDQPQHF. The CDR3, as DNA: TGTGCCAGCAGTACACGTGGTGATCAGCCCCAGCATTTT.